This T cell receptor (beta chain) is drawn from a study of T cell clones after liver transplantation (dated by TCRdb to the late 2010s). Study-wide context: ITN030ST, the source of the samples, was a randomized trial that attempted immunosuppression withdrawal within 2 years of liver transplantation. Donor-reactive T cell clones were identified by TCRbeta sequencing following a pre-transplant mixed lymphocyte reaction and were subsequently tracked in post-transplant blood. Third party-reactive TCRbeta sequences were also identified from pre-transplant MLRs to serve as an antigen-independent comparator for donor-reactive sequences. Of the eight recipients, a few were HCV-positive, while the remaining recipients had been transplanted for non-autoimmune, non-viral indications. No induction therapy was given to the subjects, and standard immunosuppression was administered until randomization at 12-24 months post-transplant. To count as tolerant, a recipient had to stay completely off immunosuppression for at least one year without liver enzymes climbing beyond twice the upper limit of normal. Blood samples were collected pre-transplant, pre-randomization before withdrawal, and post-randomization after either full withdrawal or failed withdrawal. The study cohort included 8 liver transplant recipients, of whom 3 were classified as tolerant and 5 as non-tolerant.

This specimen's time point label, interpreted: pre-transplant. Thawed unstimulated PBMCs were stained for CD3, CD4 and CD8 and FACS-sorted into CD3+CD4+ and CD3+CD8+ populations. All 8 studied subjects were randomized to withdrawal of immunosuppression. The Qiagen DNeasy Blood and Tissue Kit was used for isolation of genomic DNA. High-throughput TCRbeta CDR3 sequencing of frozen genomic DNA was performed by immunoSEQ, with PCR amplification, mapping, bias correction and internal controls included. In the authors' own workflow: Productive rearrangements were kept, and unique TCRbeta sequences were defined by CDR3 nucleotide sequence plus V and J gene. For classification of a sequence as donor-reactive, at least 5-fold expansion in CFSE-low cells relative to unstimulated pre-transplant cells and a frequency of at least 0.01% were required. Minimum frequency thresholds were set for each subject on the basis of the unstimulated sample with the lowest template count, so that a detection power of at least 90% was ensured. Jensen-Shannon divergence between the top 1000 TCRbeta sequences after and before transplant was used to measure repertoire turnover. Changes in detection of donor-reactive sequences were tested with two-sided Fisher's exact tests. TCRdb took over this immuneACCESS table, retaining in-frame rearrangements with V and J assigned. Such tables are incomplete; in checked studies, under half of the missing clones stem from an unresolved V gene, and the remainder is unexplained. V and J calls and clone size are copied from that table; D and trimming were computed from the DNA. Present in this sample are 70,000 to 80,000 clones, 90% of which were seen just once. The ten biggest clones cover approximately 2.6% of the sample.

Overall results and qualifications from the work: The conclusions were preliminary, being limited by small, heterogeneous patient numbers and by non-standardized post-transplant time points. Because allograft tissue specimens were not available, migration of donor-reactive T cells into the graft, rather than deletion, may have occurred. The decline in donor-reactive sequences exceeded the decline in third party-reactive sequences, suggesting partial antigen-specific deletion that was unrelated to withdrawal success. Circulating donor-reactive CD4 TCRbeta sequences fell significantly post-transplant in most of the 8 subjects, irrespective of tolerance or HCV status. Low numbers of available donor cells limited the measurable donor-reactive repertoire in a couple of subjects. After accounting for repertoire turnover, donor-reactive detection was significantly reduced in 7 of 8 subjects for CD4 and 8 of 8 for CD8.

With regard to this clone: Its antigen is not yet known. No qualities accompany the bases; no much larger clone lies one base away.

Trimming at the junction amounts to 6 bases on V and 0 bases on J, and the germline ends lie 9 bases apart. The CDR3 sequence holds 13 residues, the cysteine and phenylalanine included. Of the read, only the CDR3 DNA is kept; its 39 bases are in frame from base 1. CDR1 and CDR2, per the germline V gene (reference sequence), are LNHDA and SQIVND. The sequence was collected from a human donor who received a liver transplant. The sequencing here drew on CD4+ T cells from blood, taken before liver transplant. The chain links TRBV19 with TRBJ2-7; no D gene can be assigned with confidence. This receptor has the CDR3 CASSPTSSYEQYF. The sequenced DNA is TGTGCCAGTAGCCCGACGAGCTCCTACGAGCAGTACTTC. The CDR3 plus the reference TRBV19 and TRBJ2-7 genes for the other parts give the full variable domain: DGGITQSPKYLFRKEGQNVTLSCEQNLNHDAMYWYRQDPGQGLRLIYYSQIVNDFQKGDIAEGYSVSREKKESFPLTVTSAQKNPTAFYLCASSPTSSYEQYFGPGTRLTVT.